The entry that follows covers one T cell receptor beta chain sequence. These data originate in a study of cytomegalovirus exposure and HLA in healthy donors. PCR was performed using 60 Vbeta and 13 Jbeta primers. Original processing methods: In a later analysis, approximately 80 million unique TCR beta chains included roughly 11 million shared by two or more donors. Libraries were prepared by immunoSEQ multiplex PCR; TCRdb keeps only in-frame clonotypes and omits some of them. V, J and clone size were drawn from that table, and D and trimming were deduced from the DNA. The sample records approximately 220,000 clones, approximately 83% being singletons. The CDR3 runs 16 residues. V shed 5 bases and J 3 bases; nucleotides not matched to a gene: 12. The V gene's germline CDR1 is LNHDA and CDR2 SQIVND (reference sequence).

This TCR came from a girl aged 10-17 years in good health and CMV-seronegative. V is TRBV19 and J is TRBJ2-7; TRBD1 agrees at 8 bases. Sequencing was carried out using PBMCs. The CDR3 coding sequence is TGTGCCAGTAGTTGGCCAACTACAGGGGGGAACTACGAGCAGTACTTC. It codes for CASSWPTTGGNYEQYF.